Listed below are T cell receptor beta chains from one sample, sequenced in a study of T cells expressing NK-cell markers. Using the 5' RACE reads, TCRdb records one entry per CDR3 protein without DNA. The sample holds 550,000 or so distinct CDR3 sequences. Sequences were obtained from blood T cells: a sorted CD56 or NKG2C T cell subset, CD4+ or CD8+ T cells, or bulk PBMC T cells (not recorded which). These TCRs come from a man between 18 and 29 years old in good health. CDR3s include the opening cysteine and the closing phenylalanine or tryptophan. Each record gives: CDR3 protein, V gene, J gene.

CASSPPGLGPDTQYF	TRBV3-1	TRBJ2-3
CASSADYTGELFF	TRBV25-1	TRBJ2-2
CASSEGTGIYEQFF	TRBV9	TRBJ2-1
CASSSFYRGTGELFF	TRBV5-4	TRBJ2-2
CAISELFFDRGNTEAFF	TRBV10-3	TRBJ1-1
CASSAPGKGDGAEAFF	TRBV7-2	TRBJ1-1
CASSFAQDRETQYF	TRBV7-9	TRBJ2-5
CASSYSRGQDTQYF	TRBV6-2/TRBV6-3	TRBJ2-3
CASSYLPSYEQYF	TRBV6-2/TRBV6-3	TRBJ2-7
CATRRDLAGELFF	TRBV24-1	TRBJ2-2
CASSQDTNRVNEQFF	TRBV4-3	TRBJ2-1
CASSPRGDPSYNEQFF	TRBV7-9	TRBJ2-1
CASSLEQGRPDTQYF	TRBV5-1	TRBJ2-3
CASSWAKANTGELFF	TRBV5-1	TRBJ2-2
CAISEEGGPGYTF	TRBV10-3	TRBJ1-2
CASSVGIDYEQYF	TRBV9	TRBJ2-7
CSAYNSLAGVIDTQYF	TRBV20-1	TRBJ2-3
CASSLVAGSHNEQFF	TRBV5-5	TRBJ2-1
CASSPNLAGEYEQYF	TRBV27	TRBJ2-7
CSGQLAGESYNEQFF	TRBV29-1	TRBJ2-1
CASQDREDETQYF	TRBV11-3	TRBJ2-5
CASSPLPHTQYF	TRBV14	TRBJ2-3
CASSNSLPTGQGKGGYTF	TRBV21-1	TRBJ1-2
CSAPGPDGIQYF	TRBV29-1	TRBJ2-4
CASSDSASHTDTQYF	TRBV6-1	TRBJ2-3
CSARARVGAFYNEQFF	TRBV20-1	TRBJ2-1
CAVLEADSTNEKLFF	TRBV7-8	TRBJ1-4
CASRKGGGNSEAFF	TRBV12-3/TRBV12-4	TRBJ1-1
CASSESGSSGNTIYF	TRBV10-2	TRBJ1-3
CASSFGSGTSDEQFF	TRBV12-3/TRBV12-4	TRBJ2-1
CSVGGELTHEKLFF	TRBV29-1	TRBJ1-4
CASSSTVTNYGYTF	TRBV7-9	TRBJ1-2
CSAIPHGGGETQYF	TRBV20-1	TRBJ2-5
CATSDPMTSGRPYEQYF	TRBV24-1	TRBJ2-7
CASTDARDPDPNQPQHF	TRBV5-5	TRBJ1-5
CASSLTGIGTEAFF	TRBV6-1	TRBJ1-1
CASSLYGQSYNEQFF	TRBV27	TRBJ2-1
CASSLVDRVTDTQYF	TRBV28	TRBJ2-3
CASSDQLAGVDNEQFF	TRBV7-6	TRBJ2-1
CASSVGQGNTEAFF	TRBV5-6	TRBJ1-1
CSVAQLAGVTDTQYF	TRBV29-1	TRBJ2-3
CATSRNRDRDTQYF	TRBV2	TRBJ2-3
CASSQTGGGGNQPQHF	TRBV12-3/TRBV12-4	TRBJ1-5
CATKRVEAYEQYF	TRBV15	TRBJ2-7
CASSEGTPRNSPLHF	TRBV10-1	TRBJ1-6
CSAREGDRVQPQHF	TRBV20-1	TRBJ1-5
CARGPRGKTDTQYF	TRBV6-1	TRBJ2-3
CASSELVNRGQETQYF	TRBV6-1	TRBJ2-5
CSVGQGDSGRPDTQYF	TRBV29-1	TRBJ2-3
CASSISGKYTEAFF	TRBV19	TRBJ1-1
CITRLACLKTQYF	TRBV20-1	TRBJ2-5
CASSPIKTSQKDTQYF	TRBV4-1	TRBJ2-3
CASSFRGHQDTQYF	TRBV5-6	TRBJ2-3
CATSDTNTEAFF	TRBV24-1	TRBJ1-1
CSASGRKGADTQYF	TRBV20-1	TRBJ2-3
CSVEGSRGRNYNEQFF	TRBV29-1	TRBJ2-1
CASSPGPVTNTEAFF	TRBV7-9	TRBJ1-1
CASRPPQGLSYEQYF	TRBV6-5	TRBJ2-7
CASSLAGTGMDTQYF	TRBV5-1	TRBJ2-3